Listed here are 3 T cell receptor beta chains from one sample, sequenced in a study of blood T cells in healthy people across ages. Sample-barcoded 5' priming and a J-beta primer mix drove a second PCR of about 6 to 12 cycles. Each CDR3 protein gets one entry after TCRdb re-called the 5' RACE reads with MiXCR. The sample gives hundreds of thousands of distinct CDR3 sequences, around 50% of which show up once; roughly 25% is in the top ten. What was sequenced was blood. The origin of the receptors is a man aged 35 to 55 in good health.

The chain carries TRBV11-1 and TRBJ2-7, with a weak D call TRBD2 (5 bases). The tail of the sequence fits TRBJ2-5 better, so the J call may be wrong. This CDR3 has 15 residues. The V gene's germline CDR1 is SGHAT and CDR2 FQDESV (reference sequence). CDR3 in DNA: TGTGCCAGCAGCCATAGGCCCAGAGGGCCCGAGACCCAGTACTTC. This encodes CASSHRPRGPETQYF.

The V gene is TRBV5-1, the J gene TRBJ2-7, with 7 bases lining up with TRBD1. CDR1 is SGHRS and CDR2 is YFSETQ in the germline V gene. The CDR3 is 14 residues long. With 0 bases clipped from V and 6 bases from J, the junction kept 6 bases outside the gene matches. Here the CDR3 DNA reads TGCGCCAGCAGCTTGGGGACAGGAGCCCTCGAGCAGTACTTC. This translates into CASSLGTGALEQYF.

This clonotype was seen at least ten times. This sequence joins TRBV6-1 and TRBJ2-7, with D tentatively TRBD1 (5 bases). The CDR3 spans 14 residues. Germline V gene sequence: CDR1 MNHNS, CDR2 SASEGT. Trimming cost V 2 bases and J 3 bases, with 11 bases left between them. This CDR3 is CASSETFDSYEQYF. For the CDR3, the DNA is TGTGCCAGCAGTGAAACCTTTGACAGCTACGAGCAGTACTTC.